A selection of T cell receptor beta chains follows, all from one sample in a study of cytomegalovirus exposure and HLA in healthy donors. TCRdb's copy holds only in-frame clones and misses some; the assay was immunoSEQ multiplex PCR. This table holds 95,000 to 150,000 clones, roughly 68% found once. Input material: PBMCs. All receptors come from a woman between 45 and 60 years old in good health and CMV-seropositive. Both conserved end residues are trimmed from each CDR3.

V gene | CDR3 protein
TRBV18 | ASSPTFFDRGRIQY
TRBV15 | ATSREGRGSSGEQF
TRBV5-5 | ASSLGQGPYEQY
TRBV2 | ASSETSGGTQY
TRBV10-3 | AISDGLGTSGYNEQF
TRBV10-3 | ATGLQGISGNTIY
TRBV29-1 | SVEDLGEVTDTQY
TRBV10-3 | AISESRTGANYGYT
TRBV27 | ASSPQQETYGYT
TRBV7-2 | ASSLQGLDTDTQY
TRBV18 | ASSPRSQNYEQY
TRBV7-9 | ASRHTGGPNEQF
TRBV28 | ASSFLRTGAYEQY
TRBV18 | ASSPPGLQAGEQF
TRBV7-8 | ASSSGGTGWSNTIY
TRBV6-5 | ASSPDSSLYGYT
TRBV2 | ASSLAGGYSGANVLT
TRBV19 | ASSIVGTSNYGYT
TRBV19 | ASNLPGQTVNYGYT
TRBV5-1 | ASRPGTVNNYGYT
TRBV29-1 | SVGTGRVQPQH
TRBV15 | ATSKDRVSEQY
TRBV5-4 | ASSLGQGFRETQY
TRBV27 | ASSLSGTPNQPQH
TRBV6-5 | ASSYSETTDTQY
TRBV10-3 | AISVSTGNYEQY
TRBV2 | ASSDGSYEQY
TRBV6-1 | ASSEALGQGTNYGYT
TRBV7-8 | ASTVLAGRQETQY
TRBV30 | AWSVTFSGNSPLH
TRBV18 | ASSPGLDESYEQY
TRBV10-3 | AIRAEPAENTIY
TRBV7-9 | ASSLKTAYEQY
TRBV6-1 | ASSEALTNTGELF
TRBV6-1 | ASTRGGAAYEQY
TRBV2 | ASSRPGGNSPLH
TRBV15 | ATSSSWGFEQY
TRBV4-1 | ASSRQLKNIQY
TRBV5-1 | ASSLARPSGGLGRINEQF
TRBV4-3 | ASSLETGQYYGYT
TRBV5-1 | ASSILLVSEETQY
TRBV28 | ASSLDRFSPLH
TRBV7-9 | ASSRTSGGAIEQF
TRBV2 | ASSEGGTYTEAF
TRBV30 | AWSWGGEQY
TRBV7-9 | SSSLGGLSGGWTDTQY